This entry lists 7 T cell receptor beta chains sequenced from one sample in a study of T cell repertoires in cytomegalovirus infection. TCRdb re-analysed the reads in MiXCR, keeping a single row per CDR3 protein. The sample has 200,000 to 300,000 distinct CDR3 sequences, approximately 7% seen once. The source material was PBMCs. These receptors all stem from a human donor in good health (CMV status not recorded). Some clones in this sample may be carry-over from other donors' samples.

This clonotype showed up just a few times. This chain connects TRBV4-1 to TRBJ2-1, with 12 bases lining up with TRBD2. From germline, CDR1 is MGHRA and CDR2 YSYEKL. The CDR3 is 20 residues long. The V gene end was trimmed by 0 bases and the J gene end by 4 bases; junction bases not matched to a gene: 13. The CDR3 reads CASSQEGLAGQSQKYNEQFF. Written as DNA, the CDR3 is TGCGCCAGCAGCCAAGAGGGACTAGCGGGCCAAAGTCAAAAGTACAATGAGCAGTTCTTC.

This clonotype was seen ten or more times. This sequence joins TRBV15 and TRBJ2-3; D is uncertain. Trimming stripped 0 bases from V and 0 bases from J, with 7 bases between. The germline V gene encodes CDR1 LNHNV and CDR2 YYDKDF (reference sequence). The CDR3 runs 15 residues. In DNA form, the CDR3 reads TGTGCCACCAGCAGAGAAGGGCGGAGCACAGATACGCAGTATTTT. Translating it yields CATSREGRSTDTQYF.

This clonotype was detected many times. CDR3 in amino acids: CATLLGQAKETQYF. CDR3 bases: TGTGCCACTTTGCTGGGACAGGCGAAAGAGACCCAGTACTTC. The chain links TRBV28 to TRBJ2-5, with TRBD1 matching over 8 bases. CDR3 length equals 14 residues. Germline-derived CDR1 and CDR2 are MDHEN and SYDVKM. V shed 10 bases and J 3 bases; nucleotides not matched to a gene: 10.

In its sample, this clonotype was seen many times. The V and J genes are TRBV12-3 or TRBV12-4 and TRBJ1-4; tentatively, D is TRBD1 (6 bases). Between the trimmed V and J ends, which lost 2 bases and 7 bases, there was a span of 14 bases. The CDR3 runs to 15 residues. The CDR3 nucleotides are TGTGCCAGCAGTTTACGGACAGCAGGGTCTGAAAAACTGTTTTTT. Protein product: CASSLRTAGSEKLFF.

At least ten counts were recorded for this clonotype. The chain employs TRBV27 and TRBJ2-1; perhaps TRBD2 as D (5 bases). This CDR3 spans 13 amino acids. The V end was cut by 7 bases, the J end by 3 bases, with 10 bases between. Germline V CDR1 and CDR2: MNHEY, SMNVEV (reference sequence). The CDR3 reads CASMPRGYNEQFF. The DNA of the CDR3 is TGTGCCAGCATGCCCCGGGGCTACAATGAGCAGTTCTTC.

There are many counts of this clonotype. The J gene is TRBJ1-6, the V gene TRBV7-2, with D perhaps TRBD1 (6 bases). Trimming pared 2 bases from V and 1 base from J, leaving 6 bases between. Germline V gives CDR1 SGHTA, CDR2 FQGNSA. CDR3 length: 15 residues. CDR3 sequence reads: CASSLTGSYNSPLHF. For the CDR3, the DNA is TGTGCCAGCAGCTTAACAGGGTCCTATAATTCACCCCTCCACTTT.

This clonotype was seen ten or more times. The chain combines TRBV7-2 with TRBJ1-5; D possibly corresponds to TRBD1 (5 bases). Looked up from germline, CDR1 is SGHTA and CDR2 is FQGNSA. The CDR3 is 19 residues long. Trimming removed 1 base from V and 0 bases from J, with 19 bases in between. The CDR3 DNA follows: TGTGCCAGCAGCTTAGGGTTTGGGGGGGGAAAATATAGCAATCAGCCCCAGCATTTT. Amino acid sequence: CASSLGFGGGKYSNQPQHF.